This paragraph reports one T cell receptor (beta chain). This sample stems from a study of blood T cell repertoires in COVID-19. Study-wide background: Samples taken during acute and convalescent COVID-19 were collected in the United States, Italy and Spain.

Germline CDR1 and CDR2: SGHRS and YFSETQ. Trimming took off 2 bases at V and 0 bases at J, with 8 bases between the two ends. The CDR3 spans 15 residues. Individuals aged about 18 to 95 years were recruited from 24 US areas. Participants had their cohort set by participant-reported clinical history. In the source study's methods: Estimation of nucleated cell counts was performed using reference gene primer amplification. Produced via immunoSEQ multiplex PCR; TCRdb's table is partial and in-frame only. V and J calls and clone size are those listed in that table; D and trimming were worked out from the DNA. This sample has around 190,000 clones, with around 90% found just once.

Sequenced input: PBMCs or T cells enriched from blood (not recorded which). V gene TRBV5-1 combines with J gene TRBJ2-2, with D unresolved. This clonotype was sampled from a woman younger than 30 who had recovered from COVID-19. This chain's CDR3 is CASSLDTSNTGELFF. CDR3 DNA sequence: TGCGCCAGCAGCTTAGACACGTCGAACACCGGGGAGCTGTTTTTT.